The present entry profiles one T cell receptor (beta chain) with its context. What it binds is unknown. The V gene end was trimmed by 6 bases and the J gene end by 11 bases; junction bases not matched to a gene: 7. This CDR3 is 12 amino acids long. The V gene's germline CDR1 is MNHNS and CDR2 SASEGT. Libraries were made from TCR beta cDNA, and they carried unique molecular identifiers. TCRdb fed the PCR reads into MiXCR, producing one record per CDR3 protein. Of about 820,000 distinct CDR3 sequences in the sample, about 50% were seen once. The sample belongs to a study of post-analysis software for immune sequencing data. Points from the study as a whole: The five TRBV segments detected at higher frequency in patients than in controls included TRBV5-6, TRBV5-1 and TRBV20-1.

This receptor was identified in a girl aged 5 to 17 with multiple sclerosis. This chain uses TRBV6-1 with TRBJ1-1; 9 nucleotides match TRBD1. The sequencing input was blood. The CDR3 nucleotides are TGTGCCAGCAGCCGTACCGGGACAGGGGCTTTCTTT. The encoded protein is CASSRTGTGAFF.